This passage covers 10 T cell receptor beta chains from one sample sequenced in a study of blood T cell repertoires in COVID-19. Sequencing used immunoSEQ multiplex PCR; TCRdb keeps in-frame clones, though not all of them. The sample has 40,000 to 50,000 clones, approximately 86% seen once. The source material was peripheral blood. The source of these receptors is a man aged 50 or older with active COVID-19.

The chain is built from TRBV11-3 and TRBJ2-5; 12 positions agree with TRBD2. The trim removed 5 bases at V and 4 bases at J, leaving 5 bases unmatched. This CDR3 has 15 residues. Germline values: CDR1 SGHNT, CDR2 YENEEA. The CDR3 reads CASSPAGLAGETQYF. The CDR3 nucleotides read TGTGCCAGCAGCCCGGCGGGACTAGCGGGAGAGACCCAGTACTTC.

V and J are TRBV11-3 and TRBJ2-1, with D perhaps TRBD2 (7 bases). Trimming took 2 bases from V and 8 from J, leaving 25 bases between them. Germline CDR1 SGHNT, CDR2 YENEEA. CDR3 length: 18 residues. This chain's CDR3 is CASSLPPGGGGPGDEQFF. The CDR3, as DNA: TGTGCCAGCAGCTTACCCCCAGGAGGGGGGGGCCCGGGGGATGAGCAGTTCTTC. Filled out from reference TRBV11-3 and TRBJ2-1, the complete variable domain reads EAGVVQSPRYKIIEKKQPVAFWCNPISGHNTLYWYLQNLGQGPELLIRYENEEAVDDSQLPKDRFSAERLKGVDSTLKIQPAELGDSAVYLCASSLPPGGGGPGDEQFFGPGTRLTVL.

V and J are TRBV5-1 and TRBJ1-1, with D unclear. The germline V and J ends were trimmed by 2 bases and 5 bases, with 13 bases remaining between them. From germline, CDR1 is SGHRS and CDR2 YFSETQ. The CDR3 length is 14 residues. CDR3 coding DNA: TGCGCCAGCAGCTTCGGCCGGGAGGGTACTGAAGCTTTCTTT. The encoded protein is CASSFGREGTEAFF. Variable domain in full (rest from reference TRBV5-1 and TRBJ1-1): KAGVTQTPRYLIKTRGQQVTLSCSPISGHRSVSWYQQTPGQGLQFLFEYFSETQRNKGNFPGRFSGRQFSNSRSEMNVSTLELGDSALYLCASSFGREGTEAFFGQGTRLTVV.

In this sample, this clone turned up once. The genes are TRBV28 and TRBJ2-7; TRBD2 matches at 11 bases. Germline CDR1 MDHEN, CDR2 SYDVKM. The V segment lost 4 bases and the J segment 4 bases; nucleotides outside the gene matches: 9. The CDR3 extends over 16 amino acids. In nucleotides, the CDR3 is TGTGCCAGCAGTTCGAACATAGCGGGAGGGTGGTACGAGCAGTACTTC. Protein: CASSSNIAGGWYEQYF.

V gene TRBV2 combines with J gene TRBJ2-5; D might be TRBD2 (6 bases). The CDR3 extends over 12 amino acids. The ends were cut back, 6 bases at V and 5 bases at J, with 10 bases in the middle. CDR1 SNHLY and CDR2 FYNNEI come from the germline V gene. The CDR3, as DNA: TGTGCCAGCAGAGGGGCGGGGGAGACCCAGTACTTC. Residues: CASRGAGETQYF.

V gene TRBV6-5 combines with J gene TRBJ2-7; 15 nucleotides agree with TRBD2. The V and J ends lost 6 bases and 7 bases, in that order; junction bases with no gene match: 7. This CDR3 has 15 residues. Germline CDR1 MNHEY, CDR2 SVGAGI. The CDR3 DNA is TGTGCCAGCAGAACCGGGACTAGCGGGAGGCGGGAGCAGTACTTC. Translated, it gives CASRTGTSGRREQYF.

This clone was found once. V usage is TRBV10-3 and J usage is TRBJ2-7, with unresolved D. Germline V lookup: CDR1 ENHRY, CDR2 SYGVKD. This CDR3 is built from 13 residues. V was shortened by 3 bases and J by 1 base, with 7 bases between the two germline ends. CDR3 residues: CAISDLSSYEQYF. Written as DNA, the CDR3 is TGTGCCATCAGTGACCTCTCGTCCTACGAGCAGTACTTC.

The V and J genes are TRBV12-3 or TRBV12-4 and TRBJ2-7, with D maybe TRBD2 (5 bases). The CDR3 has 12 amino acids. The V and J ends lost 6 bases and 7 bases respectively, with 13 bases between them. CDR3 coding DNA: TGTGCCAGCAGCCAAAAAGGACTTGAGCAGTACTTC. Its protein product is CASSQKGLEQYF.

Note on this clone: Other DNA sequences from this sample encode an identical CDR3 as well. V and J are TRBV9 and TRBJ2-3, with TRBD2 matching over 10 bases. This CDR3 contains 15 residues. Germline V gene sequence: CDR1 SGDLS, CDR2 YYNGEE. With V trimmed by 0 bases and J by 4 bases, 2 bases remained unmatched. The CDR3 here is CASSVAGTSADTQYF. The CDR3 DNA reads as TGTGCCAGCAGCGTAGCGGGGACTAGCGCAGATACGCAGTATTTT.

The V gene is TRBV12-5, the J gene TRBJ2-1; TRBD2 matches at 8 bases. Trimming at V came to 0 bases and at J to 10 bases, leaving 14 bases not matched to a gene. The CDR3 runs to 17 residues. Germline V gene lookup returns CDR1 LGHNT and CDR2 FRNRAP. The CDR3 spells CASGLVEQAGGPREQFF. The CDR3 coding sequence is TGTGCTAGTGGTTTGGTTGAGCAGGCGGGGGGTCCTAGGGAGCAGTTCTTC.